The 2 T cell receptor beta chains listed next were all sequenced from one sample in a study of CD8 T cells in Susac syndrome. An input of roughly 0.45 to 1 ug of RNA was subjected to reverse transcription using random hexamers. TCRdb re-derived calls from the immunoSEQ multiplex PCR reads in MiXCR, one entry per CDR3 protein. The sample shows 190,000 or so distinct CDR3 sequences, more than 85% of them seen only once. Material for sequencing was CD4+ T cells from PBMCs. The receptors come from a human donor with multiple sclerosis.

This sequence joins TRBV29-1 and TRBJ2-6, with unresolved D. The CDR3 contains 17 residues. Germline V gene lookup returns CDR1 SQVTM and CDR2 ANQGSEA. V lost 3 bases and J lost 0, with 15 bases in between. The CDR3 DNA is TGCAGCGTTGAGTACGGGCCCCCAAGCTCTGGGGCCAACGTCCTGACTTTC. Its protein product is CSVEYGPPSSGANVLTF.

The chain joins TRBV30 to TRBJ1-1; no definite D call. V lost 4 bases and J 0 bases, leaving 6 bases between the germline ends. Per germline, CDR1 GTSNPN and CDR2 SVGIG (reference sequence). The CDR3 runs 12 residues. CDR3 DNA: TGTGCCTGGACTGTAATGAACACTGAAGCTTTCTTT. Translated, it gives CAWTVMNTEAFF.